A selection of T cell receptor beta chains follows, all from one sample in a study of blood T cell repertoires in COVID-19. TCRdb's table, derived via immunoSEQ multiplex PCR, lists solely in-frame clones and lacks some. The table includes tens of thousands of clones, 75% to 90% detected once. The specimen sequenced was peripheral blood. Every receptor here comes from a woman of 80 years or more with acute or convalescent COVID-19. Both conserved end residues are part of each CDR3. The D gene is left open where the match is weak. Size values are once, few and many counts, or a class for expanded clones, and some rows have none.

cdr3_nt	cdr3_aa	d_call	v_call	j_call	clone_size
TGTGCCAGTAGTACGGGCAGGGTGGGCAATCAGCCCCAGCATTTT	CASSTGRVGNQPQHF	.	TRBV19	TRBJ1-5	.
TGCGCCAGCAGCTTGGTTCTGGCGGGGGGCACAGATACGCAGTATTTT	CASSLVLAGGTDTQYF	TRBD2	TRBV5-1	TRBJ2-3	.
TGCGCCAGCAGCTTCCAGGTAGATACGCAGTATTTT	CASSFQVDTQYF	.	TRBV5-1	TRBJ2-3	.
TGTGCCAGCAGTCCTGGACAGTATGGCTACACCTTC	CASSPGQYGYTF	.	TRBV12-3/TRBV12-4	TRBJ1-2	.
TGTGCCACCCGAGGGCGGCAGAGTGTGCATCAGCCCCAGCATTTT	CATRGRQSVHQPQHF	.	TRBV21-1	TRBJ1-5	.
TGCGCCAGCAGCTTGACCTGGGACAGGGTAAATTCACCCCTCCACTTT	CASSLTWDRVNSPLHF	TRBD1	TRBV5-1	TRBJ1-6	.
TGTGCCAGCAGCCCGGGGGGCAGGGACAAATATGGCTACACCTTC	CASSPGGRDKYGYTF	.	TRBV5-4	TRBJ1-2	few
TGTGCCAGCAGTCGACAGGGAGCCAAAAACATTCAGTACTTC	CASSRQGAKNIQYF	TRBD1	TRBV5-5	TRBJ2-4	.
TGTGCCAGCAGCTACAATCTTGCAACTAATGAAAAACTGTTTTTT	CASSYNLATNEKLFF	.	TRBV7-8	TRBJ1-4	.
TGTGCCACCACAAACCAGGGGAGAGATCGCAATCAGCCCCAGCATTTT	CATTNQGRDRNQPQHF	.	TRBV6-6	TRBJ1-5	.
TGTGCCAGCAGCCCGACTAGAGACAATGAGCAGTTCTTC	CASSPTRDNEQFF	.	TRBV11-2	TRBJ2-1	.
TGTGCCAGCACCCCCCCCGACAGCTACCACTACGAGCAGTACTTC	CASTPPDSYHYEQYF	.	TRBV7-2	TRBJ2-7	.
TGCGCCAGCAGCTTGGCAGCGCTCACGCAAGAGACCCAGTACTTC	CASSLAALTQETQYF	.	TRBV5-1	TRBJ2-5	.
TGTGCCACCAGCAGAGATCGGAACTATAACTATGGCTACACCTTC	CATSRDRNYNYGYTF	.	TRBV15	TRBJ1-2	once
TGTGCCAGCTCACCCGACAGGTCCCTCTATGGCTACACCTTC	CASSPDRSLYGYTF	.	TRBV18	TRBJ1-2	.
TGTGCCAGCAGCTTACGATCGGGAGGGACCCCGTTGGGATTCGCCGAGCAGTACTTC	CASSLRSGGTPLGFAEQYF	TRBD2	TRBV5-5	TRBJ2-7	once
TGTGCCAGCAGTTGGACAGGGTCCACTGAAGCTTTCTTT	CASSWTGSTEAFF	TRBD1	TRBV6-2/TRBV6-3	TRBJ1-1	few
TGTGCCAGCAGCCAAGGGGACACCTACCAAGAGACCCAGTACTTC	CASSQGDTYQETQYF	.	TRBV3-1/TRBV3-2	TRBJ2-5	.
TGTGCCAGCAGTTACGGGGCGGGGCAGGCAGACTACGAGCAGTACTTC	CASSYGAGQADYEQYF	.	TRBV6-5	TRBJ2-7	.
TGTGCCACCAGCAGTCGCCCCGTTCGGGAGATAAGTGAGCAGTTCTTC	CATSSRPVREISEQFF	.	TRBV15	TRBJ2-1	.
TGTGCCAGCAGCTTAGACTCATCGGGGGAGCAGTACTTC	CASSLDSSGEQYF	.	TRBV7-3	TRBJ2-7	.
TGTGCCAGTAGTAAGCAGGGGGCAACTAATGAAAAACTGTTTTTT	CASSKQGATNEKLFF	TRBD1	TRBV19	TRBJ1-4	.
TGTGCCAGCTTGGGACAGGGGCCCAGGGACGATAATTCACCCCTCCACTTT	CASLGQGPRDDNSPLHF	.	TRBV21-1	TRBJ1-6	.
TGTGCCAGCACCCTACAGGTTTCAGATACGCAGTATTTT	CASTLQVSDTQYF	.	TRBV7-2	TRBJ2-3	.
TGTGCCAGCAGCCAAGGACGAGGGTCTTCAACTAATGAAAAACTGTTTTTT	CASSQGRGSSTNEKLFF	.	TRBV4-2	TRBJ1-4	.
TGTGCCAGCAGTAAAGGGGGCACCGGGGAGCTGTTTTTT	CASSKGGTGELFF	.	TRBV12-3/TRBV12-4	TRBJ2-2	few